Below are 12 T cell receptor beta chains sequenced from a single sample in a study of T cell repertoires in aging, cancer and after chemotherapy. A mixed TRB-A/B primer pool amplified rearranged TRB by multiplex touch-down PCR. MiXCR, applied by TCRdb to the multiplex PCR reads, yields one record per CDR3 protein. This table holds around 5,000 distinct CDR3 sequences, about a quarter found once. The template was genomic DNA from peripheral blood, not RNA. The sample consisted of blood. The receptor set was obtained from a human donor with a blood cancer.

This sequence joins TRBV7-2 and TRBJ1-4; D is unresolved. Per the germline V gene, CDR1 is SGHTA and CDR2 is FQGNSA. The CDR3 runs to 14 residues. V was cut by 5 bases and J by 0 bases, with 7 bases left in between. The CDR3 bases are TGTGCCAGCAGCCGCAGCACAACTAATGAAAAACTGTTTTTT. This codes for CASSRSTTNEKLFF.

This clonotype was detected only a few times. The chain recombines TRBV5-1 with TRBJ2-1; maybe TRBD2 (5 bases). Germline assignment: CDR1 SGHRS and CDR2 YFSETQ. The CDR3 totals 15 residues. The V end was cut by 3 bases, the J end by 0 bases, with 10 bases between. The CDR3 region is CASSSSGDSYNEQFF. The CDR3 bases are TGCGCCAGCAGCTCGAGCGGCGACTCCTACAATGAGCAGTTCTTC.

The chain uses TRBV6-1 and TRBJ2-1; TRBD2 matches at 9 bases. The CDR3 consists of 15 residues. Germline V gene lookup returns CDR1 MNHNS and CDR2 SASEGT. V was pared by 5 bases and J by 3 bases, with 5 bases of the junction left unmatched. The CDR3 sequence: CASSLETSGYNEQFF. The DNA for the CDR3 is TGTGCCAGCAGTTTGGAGACTAGCGGCTACAATGAGCAGTTCTTC.

The V gene is TRBV5-1, the J gene TRBJ2-6, with TRBD2 matching over 16 bases. Germline values: CDR1 SGHRS, CDR2 YFSETQ. Trimming removed 4 bases from V and 2 bases from J; junction bases left unmatched: 3. This CDR3 has 18 amino acids. The CDR3 DNA reads TGCGCCAGCAGCGGGACTAGCGGGGGGGCCGCTGGGGCCAACGTCCTGACTTTC. It codes for CASSGTSGGAAGANVLTF.

This rearrangement joins TRBV28 to TRBJ2-7; D unresolved. The CDR3 totals 13 residues. Per germline, CDR1 MDHEN and CDR2 SYDVKM. V was cut by 4 bases and J by 3 bases, with 10 bases left in between. The CDR3 DNA follows: TGTGCCAGCAGTTACCCGGTCCGCTACGAGCAGTACTTC. This codes for CASSYPVRYEQYF. Together with reference TRBV28 and TRBJ2-7, the CDR3 gives the full variable domain: DVKVTQSSRYLVKRTGEKVFLECVQDMDHENMFWYRQDPGLGLRLIYFSYDVKMKEKGDIPEGYSVSREKKERFSLILESASTNQTSMYLCASSYPVRYEQYFGPGTRLTVT.

This clonotype appeared a few times. DNA of the CDR3: TGTGCCAGCAGTGAGTTTGCGGCTAGCGGGAGTTGGACGCTCTACGAGCAGTACTTC. Amino acid sequence: CASSEFAASGSWTLYEQYF. The chain recombines TRBV6-1 with TRBJ2-7, with 10 bases identical to TRBD2. The CDR3 contains 19 residues. V shed 3 bases and J 3 bases; nucleotides not matched to a gene: 17. Germline values: CDR1 MNHNS, CDR2 SASEGT.

Remarks on this clonotype: At one of its ends the junction is not consistent with the germline gene, which may arise from a read error. The chain couples TRBV28 to TRBJ1-5; D gene unclear. CDR1 MDHEN and CDR2 SYDVKM come from the germline V gene. The CDR3 sequence is 14 residues long. As DNA, the CDR3 is TGTGCCAGCAGTTTAGGGAGACGAGCCCCCCAACTTCACTTT. It translates to CASSLGRRAPQLHF.

The chain recombines TRBV20-1 with TRBJ1-3; D is unresolved. CDR1 is DFQATT and CDR2 is SNEGSKA in the germline V gene (reference sequence). This CDR3 comprises 11 residues. Trimming cost V 0 bases and J 8 bases, with 5 bases left between them. CDR3 loop: CSARDQYTIYF. The CDR3, as DNA: TGCAGTGCTAGAGATCAATACACCATATATTTT.

The chain employs TRBV7-3 and TRBJ2-1, with 10 nucleotides matching TRBD1. With 4 bases clipped from V and 8 bases from J, the junction kept 5 bases outside the gene matches. This CDR3 has 14 amino acids. Germline V CDR1 and CDR2: SGHTA, FQGTGA. The CDR3 DNA is TGTGCCAGCAGCTCCCGGGACAGGGGCGATGAGCAGTTCTTC. Translation: CASSSRDRGDEQFF.

This clonotype is medium-sized (0.01 to 0.1%) in the sample. The rearrangement links TRBV12-3 or TRBV12-4 to TRBJ2-5, with 11 nucleotides matching TRBD1. CDR3 length: 15 amino acids. The V and J ends lost 3 bases and 1 base, in that order; junction bases with no gene match: 1. CDR3 bases: TGTGCCAGCAGTTTTGGGACAGGGGGCCAAGAGACCCAGTACTTC. Amino acids: CASSFGTGGQETQYF.

This clonotype was detected only a few times. Written as DNA, the CDR3 is TGTGCCAGCAGTGCCAACAGGGGGAGCTCCTATAATTCACCCCTCCACTTT. Its translation is CASSANRGSSYNSPLHF. The rearrangement links TRBV5-6 to TRBJ1-6; 8 bases line up with TRBD1. Germline CDR1 and CDR2: SGHDT and YYEEEE. V trimming: 5 bases; J trimming: 0 bases; junction bases outside the gene matches: 7. This CDR3 contains 17 residues.

The chain links TRBV10-3 to TRBJ2-2, with TRBD1 matching 10 bases. Trimming cost V 5 bases and J 3 bases; bases outside gene matches: 3. The CDR3 runs to 15 residues. The germline gives CDR1 ENHRY, CDR2 SYGVKD. This chain's CDR3 is CAISPGQGYTGELFF. Here the CDR3 DNA reads TGTGCCATCAGTCCGGGACAGGGGTACACCGGGGAGCTGTTTTTT.